This is a list of T cell receptor beta chains from one sample in a study of blood T cell repertoires in COVID-19. TCRdb's table, derived via immunoSEQ multiplex PCR, lists solely in-frame clones and lacks some. The sample consists of about 170,000 clones, approximately 92% of them appearing once. The sequenced sample was peripheral blood. The origin of the receptors is a woman in her forties or fifties with acute or convalescent COVID-19. The CDR3 runs from the conserved cysteine through the conserved F or W. Fields, in order: CDR3 DNA, CDR3 protein, V gene, clone size, J gene, D gene. D genes are given only for firm matches. The listing skips clone size in some rows; elsewhere it reads once, few, many or a size class.

TGTGCCAGCAGCTTCCGACAGGGCACTGAAGCTTTCTTT	CASSFRQGTEAFF	TRBV7-3	.	TRBJ1-1	TRBD1
TGTGCCAGCAGGCTGGGACTAGCGGGGCCCGTGGCCCAGTACTTC	CASRLGLAGPVAQYF	TRBV28	.	TRBJ2-5	TRBD2
TGTGCCAGCAGCTGGGACAGGGAGAACACTGAAGCTTTCTTT	CASSWDRENTEAFF	TRBV5-6	.	TRBJ1-1	TRBD1
TGCGCCAGCAGCCAAGACCCGGGGGACTACAATGAGCAGTTCTTC	CASSQDPGDYNEQFF	TRBV4-1	.	TRBJ2-1	.
TGTGCCAGCAGCTTAGTATCAGGGGAGACTGAAGCTTTCTTT	CASSLVSGETEAFF	TRBV7-9	once	TRBJ1-1	.
TGTGCCAGCAGTTTTCCCGGGGAGGCCCCGGGTGGTCAGCCCCAGCATTTT	CASSFPGEAPGGQPQHF	TRBV28	.	TRBJ1-5	.
TGTGCCAGTAGTACGACAGGGGAAAATCAGCCCCAGCATTTT	CASSTTGENQPQHF	TRBV19	.	TRBJ1-5	TRBD1
TGTGCCAGCAGCTTCGGACAGGGCCCCTACAATGAGCAGTTCTTC	CASSFGQGPYNEQFF	TRBV7-6	.	TRBJ2-1	TRBD1
TGCAGCGTTGAATTTTACATTCCGGGGGAGCAGTACTTC	CSVEFYIPGEQYF	TRBV29-1	.	TRBJ2-7	.
TGTGCCATCTCTGGACTAGCGCGGGAGACCCAGTACTTC	CAISGLARETQYF	TRBV10-3	.	TRBJ2-5	TRBD2
TGTGCCAGCAGCTTAGTCAGTAAGAGCAATCAGCCCCAGCATTTT	CASSLVSKSNQPQHF	TRBV7-2	.	TRBJ1-5	.